This TCR beta chain was retrieved from a study of blood T cell repertoires in COVID-19. Study background: Researchers got acute and convalescent COVID-19 samples from the United States, Italy and Spain. From T cells, B-cell-depleted T cells, or PBMCs came the material, which was cDNA or gDNA.

As processed by the authors: Reference gene primer amplification gave estimated nucleated cell counts. Generated by immunoSEQ multiplex PCR, the TCRdb table keeps only in-frame clones and is missing some. V, J and clone size are those of that table, while D and trimming were read from the DNA. The sample includes 190,000 or so clones, around 83% seen only once; the top ten take roughly 2.9%. Material for sequencing was peripheral blood. The receptor comes from a man aged 50 or older with active or convalescent COVID-19.

CDR3 nucleotides: TGTGCCAGCAGCTTAAGTCAGGGTGCTGAAGCTTTCTTT. It encodes CASSLSQGAEAFF. The gene calls are TRBV11-2 and TRBJ1-1; D might be TRBD1 (5 bases). Trimming removed 2 bases at V and 6 bases at J, with 10 bases between. CDR1 and CDR2 from the germline V gene are SGHAT and FQNNGV. The CDR3 sequence is 13 residues long. The full variable domain, with the rest looked up from reference TRBV11-2 and TRBJ1-1, is EAGVAQSPRYKIIEKRQSVAFWCNPISGHATLYWYQQILGQGPKLLIQFQNNGVVDDSQLPKDRFSAERLKGVDSTLKIQPAKLEDSAVYLCASSLSQGAEAFFGQGTRLTVV.